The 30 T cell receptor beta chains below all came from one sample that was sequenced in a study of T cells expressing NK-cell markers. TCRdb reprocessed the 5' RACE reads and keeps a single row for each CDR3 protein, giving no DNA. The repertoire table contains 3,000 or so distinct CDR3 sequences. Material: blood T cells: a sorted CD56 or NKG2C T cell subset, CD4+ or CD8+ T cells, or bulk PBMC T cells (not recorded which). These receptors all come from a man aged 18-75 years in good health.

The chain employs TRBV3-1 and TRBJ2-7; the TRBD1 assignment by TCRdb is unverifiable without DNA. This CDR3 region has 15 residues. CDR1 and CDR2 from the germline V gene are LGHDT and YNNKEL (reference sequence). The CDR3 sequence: CASRRSLTGTYEQYF.

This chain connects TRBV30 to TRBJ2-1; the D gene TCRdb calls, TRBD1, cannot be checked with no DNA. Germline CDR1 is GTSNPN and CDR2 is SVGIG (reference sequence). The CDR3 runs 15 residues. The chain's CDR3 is CAWNINPVTYNEQFF.

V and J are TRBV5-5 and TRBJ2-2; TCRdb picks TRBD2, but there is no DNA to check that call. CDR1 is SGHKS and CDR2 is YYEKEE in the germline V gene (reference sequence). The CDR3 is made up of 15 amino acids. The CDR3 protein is CASSHFSGNTGELFF.

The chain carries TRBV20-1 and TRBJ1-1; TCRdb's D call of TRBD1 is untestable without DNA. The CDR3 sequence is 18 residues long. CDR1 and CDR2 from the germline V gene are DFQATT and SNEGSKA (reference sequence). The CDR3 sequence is CSAMANPGQGLSYTEAFF.

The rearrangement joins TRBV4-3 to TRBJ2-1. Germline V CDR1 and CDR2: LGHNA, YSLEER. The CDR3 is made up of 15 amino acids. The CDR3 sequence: CASSQWEGSYNEQFF.

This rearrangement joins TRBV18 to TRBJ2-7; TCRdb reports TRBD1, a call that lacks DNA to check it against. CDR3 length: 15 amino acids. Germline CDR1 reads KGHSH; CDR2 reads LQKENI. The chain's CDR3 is CASSPPRGMTYEQYF. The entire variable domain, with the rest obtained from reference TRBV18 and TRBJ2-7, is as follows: NAGVMQNPRHLVRRRGQEARLRCSPMKGHSHVYWYRQLPEEGLKFMVYLQKENIIDESGMPKERFSAEFPKEGPSILRIQQVVRGDSAAYFCASSPPRGMTYEQYFGPGTRLTVT.

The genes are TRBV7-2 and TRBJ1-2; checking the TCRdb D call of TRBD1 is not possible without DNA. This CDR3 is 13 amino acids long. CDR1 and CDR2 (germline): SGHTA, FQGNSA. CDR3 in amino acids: CASSLASGYGYTF.

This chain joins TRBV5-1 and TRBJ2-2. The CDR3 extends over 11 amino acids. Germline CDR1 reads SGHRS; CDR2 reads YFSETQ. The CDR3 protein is CASSSTGELFF.

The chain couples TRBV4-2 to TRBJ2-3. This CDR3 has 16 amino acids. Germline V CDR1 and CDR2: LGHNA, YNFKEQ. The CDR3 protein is CASSQDKGGVSDTQYF.

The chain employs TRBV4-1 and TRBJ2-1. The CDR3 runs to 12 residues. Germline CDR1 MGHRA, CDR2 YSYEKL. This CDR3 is CASSQAGFEQFF.

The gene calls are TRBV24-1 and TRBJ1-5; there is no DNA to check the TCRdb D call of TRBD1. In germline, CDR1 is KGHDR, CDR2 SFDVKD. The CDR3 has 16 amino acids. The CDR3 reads CATSDSRTGSNQPQHF.

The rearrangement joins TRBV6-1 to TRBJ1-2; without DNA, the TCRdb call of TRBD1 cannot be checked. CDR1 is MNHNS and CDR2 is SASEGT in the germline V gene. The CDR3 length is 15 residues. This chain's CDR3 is CASGALSGRGSGYTF.

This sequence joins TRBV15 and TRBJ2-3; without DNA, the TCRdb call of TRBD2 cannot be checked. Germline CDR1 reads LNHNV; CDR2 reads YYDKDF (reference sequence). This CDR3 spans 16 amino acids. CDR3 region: CATSSGDSGIRDTQYF.

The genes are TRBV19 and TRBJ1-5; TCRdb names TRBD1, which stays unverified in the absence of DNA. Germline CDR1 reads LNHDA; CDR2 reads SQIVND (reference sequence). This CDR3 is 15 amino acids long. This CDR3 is CASSKTGRGWQPQHF.

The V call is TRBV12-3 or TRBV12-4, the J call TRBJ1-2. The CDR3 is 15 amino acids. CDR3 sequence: CASTASWTGSYGYTF.

The CDR3 protein is CASRLLRTGSPLHF. The V gene is TRBV11-2, the J gene TRBJ1-6. The CDR3 contains 14 residues. Germline V CDR1 and CDR2: SGHAT, FQNNGV.

The CDR3 protein is CASSSQGSGSYEQYF. The V call is TRBV11-2, the J call TRBJ2-7; without DNA, the TCRdb call of TRBD1 cannot be checked. In germline, CDR1 is SGHAT, CDR2 FQNNGV. This CDR3 comprises 15 residues.

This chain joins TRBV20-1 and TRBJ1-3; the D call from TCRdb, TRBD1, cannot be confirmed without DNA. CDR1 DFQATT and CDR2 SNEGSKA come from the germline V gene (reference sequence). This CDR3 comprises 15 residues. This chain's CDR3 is CSASGGSLSGNTIYF.

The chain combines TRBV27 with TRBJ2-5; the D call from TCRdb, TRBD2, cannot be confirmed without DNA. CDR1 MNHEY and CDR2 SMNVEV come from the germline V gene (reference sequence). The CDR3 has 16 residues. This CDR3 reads CASSFTSGLREGTQYF.

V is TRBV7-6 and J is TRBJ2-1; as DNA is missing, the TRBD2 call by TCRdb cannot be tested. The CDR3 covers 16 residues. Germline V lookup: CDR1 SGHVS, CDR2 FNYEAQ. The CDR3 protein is CASSTLGLAEPDEQFF.

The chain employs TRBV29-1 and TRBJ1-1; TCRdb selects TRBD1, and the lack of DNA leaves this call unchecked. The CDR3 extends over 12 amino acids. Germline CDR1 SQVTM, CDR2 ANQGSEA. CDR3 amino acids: CSAMTVNTEAFF.

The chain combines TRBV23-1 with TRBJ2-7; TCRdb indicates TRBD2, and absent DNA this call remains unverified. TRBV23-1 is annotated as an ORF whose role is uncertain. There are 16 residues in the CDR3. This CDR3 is CASSQSLQGPPKEQYF.

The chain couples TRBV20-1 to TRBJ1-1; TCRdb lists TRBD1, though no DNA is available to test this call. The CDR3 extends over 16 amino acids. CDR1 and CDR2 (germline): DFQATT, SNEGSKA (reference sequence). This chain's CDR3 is CSASQLGESGYTEAFF.

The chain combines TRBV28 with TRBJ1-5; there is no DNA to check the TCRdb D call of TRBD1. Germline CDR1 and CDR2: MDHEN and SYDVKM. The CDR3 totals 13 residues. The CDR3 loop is CASSRGQATAWHF. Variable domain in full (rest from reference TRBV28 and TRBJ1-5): DVKVTQSSRYLVKRTGEKVFLECVQDMDHENMFWYRQDPGLGLRLIYFSYDVKMKEKGDIPEGYSVSREKKERFSLILESASTNQTSMYLCASSRGQATAWHFGDGTRLSIL.

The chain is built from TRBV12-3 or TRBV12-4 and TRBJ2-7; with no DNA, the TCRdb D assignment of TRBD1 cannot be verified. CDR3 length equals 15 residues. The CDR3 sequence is CASRAAGTGTYEQYF.

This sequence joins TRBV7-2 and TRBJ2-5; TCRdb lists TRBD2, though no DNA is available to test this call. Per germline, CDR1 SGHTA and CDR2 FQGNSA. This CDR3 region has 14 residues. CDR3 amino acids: CASSLDQRGGAHIF.

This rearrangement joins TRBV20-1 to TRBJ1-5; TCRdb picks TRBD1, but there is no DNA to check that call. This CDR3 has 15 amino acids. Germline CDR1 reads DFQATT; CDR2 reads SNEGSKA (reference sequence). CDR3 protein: CSANPTGGRNQPQHF.

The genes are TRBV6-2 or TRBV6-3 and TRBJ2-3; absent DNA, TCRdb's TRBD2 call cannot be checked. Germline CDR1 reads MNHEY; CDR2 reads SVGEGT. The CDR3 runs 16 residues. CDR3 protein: CASSYIAGGTTDTQYF.

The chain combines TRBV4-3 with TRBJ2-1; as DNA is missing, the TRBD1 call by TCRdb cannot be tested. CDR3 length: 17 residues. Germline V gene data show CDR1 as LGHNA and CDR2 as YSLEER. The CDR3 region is CASSHQWGGSSYNEQFF.

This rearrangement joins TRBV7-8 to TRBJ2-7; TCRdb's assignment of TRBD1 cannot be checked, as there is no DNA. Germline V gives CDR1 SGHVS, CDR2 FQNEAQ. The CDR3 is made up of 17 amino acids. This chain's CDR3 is CASSPNPGTGSSYEQYF. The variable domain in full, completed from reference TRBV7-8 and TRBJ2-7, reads GAGVSQSPRYKVAKRGQDVALRCDPISGHVSLFWYQQALGQGPEFLTYFQNEAQLDKSGLPSDRFFAERPEGSVSTLKIQRTQQEDSAVYLCASSPNPGTGSSYEQYFGPGTRLTVT.